Sequencing of this T cell receptor (beta chain) was carried out in a study of blood T cell repertoires in COVID-19. On the study more broadly: Samples of COVID-19 (acute and convalescent) were obtained from the United States, Italy and Spain.

The CDR3 runs 15 residues. Original processing notes: Reference gene primers were amplified, and this amplification served to estimate nucleated cell counts. TCRdb keeps only in-frame clones here, not all; method: immunoSEQ multiplex PCR. Clone size and V and J calls were adopted from that table, with D and trimming inferred from the DNA. The sample holds 200,000 to 250,000 clones, over 75% seen once. V gene TRBV1 combines with J gene TRBJ2-1; the table assigns TRBD2, which was not confirmed against the DNA. TRBV1 corresponds to a pseudogene. The TCR sequence derives from an elderly man with acute or convalescent COVID-19. The sequencing input was peripheral blood. CDR3 in amino acids: CTSNPHQRAYNEQFF. The CDR3 nucleotides are TGCACCAGCAACCCGCACCAGCGGGCCTACAATGAGCAGTTCTTC.